Presented here are 24 T cell receptor beta chains from one specimen sequenced in a study of CD8+ T cells in alopecia areata. Reverse transcription of extracted RNA yielded cDNA, which provided the sequencing template. Using immunoSEQ multiplex PCR, the repertoire was profiled, and TCRdb retains in-frame clones only, with some absent. The sample lists 150,000 or so clones, about 54% occurring once. The treatment was: oral pan-JAK inhibitor, 5-10 mg twice daily. The sequenced sample was CD4+ T cells sorted from blood, obtained at week 56, from a patient treated with tofacitinib. These receptors came from a human donor with alopecia areata.

The chain recombines TRBV4-1 with TRBJ1-2; D not resolved. The germline CDR1 and CDR2 sequences are MGHRA and YSYEKL. The CDR3 has 16 residues. V was shortened by 4 bases and J by 4 bases, with 19 bases between the two germline ends. DNA of the CDR3: TGCGCCAGCAGCCTCACCATCGCCGGTCGGGGCTATGGCTACACCTTC. Protein sequence: CASSLTIAGRGYGYTF.

The chain carries TRBV5-1 and TRBJ2-2, with D possibly matching TRBD2 (5 bases). The CDR3 length is 13 residues. V was clipped by 5 bases and J by 5 bases, with 10 bases between them. Germline CDR1 reads SGHRS; CDR2 reads YFSETQ. The CDR3 sequence: CASRLGETGELFF. CDR3 DNA sequence: TGCGCCAGCAGACTAGGAGAAACCGGGGAGCTGTTTTTT.

This chain links TRBV7-2 with TRBJ2-5, with 7 nucleotides matching TRBD2. The CDR3 runs to 12 residues. With V trimmed by 7 bases and J by 5 bases, 4 bases remained unmatched. CDR1 and CDR2 (germline): SGHTA, FQGNSA. DNA of the CDR3: TGTGCCAGCACCACTAGCGTCGAGACCCAGTACTTC. This sequence encodes CASTTSVETQYF.

The rearrangement uses TRBV9 and TRBJ1-1; D unclear. Germline V gene lookup returns CDR1 SGDLS and CDR2 YYNGEE. The V end lost 3 bases, the J end lost 0 bases, and 6 bases lay between the germline ends. This CDR3 has 13 amino acids. The CDR3 is CASSGFVNTEAFF. The CDR3 DNA sequence: TGTGCCAGCAGCGGTTTTGTGAACACTGAAGCTTTCTTT.

This clone has a handful of counts. This chain links TRBV2 with TRBJ1-2, with a tentative D call TRBD1 (6 bases). The V end was cut by 8 bases, the J end by 4 bases, with 17 bases between. The CDR3 loop spans 14 amino acids. CDR1 and CDR2 (germline): SNHLY, FYNNEI. The CDR3 loop is CASGERGQSYGYTF. The CDR3 DNA is TGTGCCAGCGGCGAGCGTGGACAGAGCTATGGCTACACCTTC.

A note on this clone: The junction and the germline gene differ at one end; a read error may be behind it. The chain uses TRBV12-5 and TRBJ2-1; the D is unclear. There are 12 residues in the CDR3. CDR1 and CDR2 (germline): LGHNT, FRNRAP. This chain's CDR3 is CASALPIREQFF. CDR3 bases: TGTGCTAGTGCTTTGCCCATTCGTGAGCAGTTCTTC.

This chain links TRBV29-1 with TRBJ1-2; tentatively, D is TRBD1 (5 bases). V shed 4 bases and J shed 4 bases, with 16 bases lying between them. The length of the CDR3 is 14 residues. In germline, CDR1 is SQVTM, CDR2 ANQGSEA. The CDR3: CSVVLLEGPYGYTF. The DNA of the CDR3 is TGCAGCGTTGTGCTTCTGGAGGGACCCTATGGCTACACCTTC. Combining the CDR3 with reference TRBV29-1 and TRBJ1-2 gives the whole variable domain SAVISQKPSRDICQRGTSLTIQCQVDSQVTMMFWYRQQPGQSLTLIATANQGSEATYESGFVIDKFPISRPNLTFSTLTVSNMSPEDSSIYLCSVVLLEGPYGYTFGSGTRLTVV.

The rearrangement links TRBV5-1 to TRBJ2-5; the D is unclear. CDR1 and CDR2 from the germline V gene are SGHRS and YFSETQ. Trimming stripped 4 bases from V and 1 base from J, with 11 bases between. CDR3 length equals 14 residues. CDR3: CASSLSQSQETQYF. CDR3 nucleotides: TGCGCCAGCAGCCTTAGTCAGAGCCAAGAGACCCAGTACTTC.

This clone has more than one count but fewer than ten. V gene TRBV5-1 combines with J gene TRBJ2-2; 12 bases match TRBD1. J was trimmed by 6 bases and V by 4 bases; bases with no gene match: 4. CDR3 length equals 15 residues. The germline V gene has CDR1 SGHRS and CDR2 YFSETQ. For the CDR3, the DNA is TGCGCCAGCAGCACAGGGACAGGGGGCTCCGGGGAGCTGTTTTTT. Its translation: CASSTGTGGSGELFF.

This clone showed up just once. The genes are TRBV5-1 and TRBJ2-5, with TRBD2 identical over 9 bases. The CDR3 is 14 amino acids. V lost 5 bases to trimming and J lost 5 bases; unmatched junction nucleotides: 7. CDR1 and CDR2 (germline): SGHRS, YFSETQ. Here the CDR3 DNA reads TGCGCCAGCAGGGCTAGCGGGGTCGAGGAGACCCAGTACTTC. This translates into CASRASGVEETQYF.

V usage is TRBV6-5 and J usage is TRBJ2-7; perhaps D is TRBD1 or TRBD2 (5 bases each). The V end was cut by 7 bases, the J end by 0 bases, with 16 bases between. In germline, CDR1 is MNHEY, CDR2 SVGAGI. CDR3 size: 15 residues. This chain's CDR3 is CASTNWDVGSYEQYF. The CDR3 nucleotides are TGTGCCAGCACTAACTGGGACGTGGGCTCCTACGAGCAGTACTTC.

This clone was seen more than once but under ten times. The chain carries TRBV11-3 and TRBJ2-2; no definite D call. V was shortened by 1 base and J by 5 bases, with 11 bases between the two germline ends. The CDR3 covers 15 residues. CDR1 and CDR2 (germline): SGHNT, YENEEA. CDR3 amino acids: CASSLVSPRTGELFF. CDR3 bases: TGTGCCAGCAGCTTAGTTTCCCCCCGAACCGGGGAGCTGTTTTTT.

This chain links TRBV29-1 with TRBJ2-3; D gene unclear. V was clipped by 4 bases and J by 1 base, with 9 bases between them. The CDR3 totals 13 residues. Germline V CDR1 and CDR2: SQVTM, ANQGSEA. DNA of the CDR3: TGCAGCGTTGGTTCAGGAGGCACAGATACGCAGTATTTT. This gives the protein CSVGSGGTDTQYF.

The chain carries TRBV19 and TRBJ2-7; 8 bases are a match to TRBD1. CDR1 and CDR2 (germline): LNHDA, SQIVND (reference sequence). There are 15 residues in the CDR3. V dropped 3 bases and J dropped 2; count of bases not matched to a gene: 6. This CDR3 is CASSIQDRVPYEQYF. The CDR3 DNA sequence: TGTGCCAGTAGTATCCAGGACAGGGTCCCCTACGAGCAGTACTTC.

This chain joins TRBV15 and TRBJ1-6; D call uncertain. This CDR3 has 14 amino acids. V was cut by 8 bases and J by 0 bases, with 8 bases left in between. Germline lookup yields CDR1 LNHNV and CDR2 YYDKDF (reference sequence). The CDR3 region is CATGPSSYNSPLHF. In nucleotides, the CDR3 is TGTGCCACCGGCCCCAGCTCCTATAATTCACCCCTCCACTTT.

In regard to this clone: This sample also contains other DNA sequences that code for the same CDR3. This chain links TRBV29-1 with TRBJ1-1, with D uncertain. The CDR3 is 13 residues long. Trimming removed 3 bases from V and 0 bases from J, with 8 bases in between. CDR1 SQVTM and CDR2 ANQGSEA come from the germline V gene. Here the CDR3 reads CSVEGKMNTEAFF. Written as DNA, the CDR3 is TGCAGCGTTGAGGGGAAAATGAACACTGAAGCTTTCTTT.

CDR3: CASTQDRGRGGYTF. In DNA form, the CDR3 reads TGTGCCAGTACCCAGGACAGGGGGCGCGGTGGCTACACCTTC. The V call is TRBV19, the J call TRBJ1-2, with TRBD1 identical over 11 bases. The germline gives CDR1 LNHDA, CDR2 SQIVND (reference sequence). CDR3 length: 14 residues. V shed 7 bases, J shed 7 bases, and the junction held 8 bases outside the gene matches.

The rearrangement joins TRBV7-9 to TRBJ2-5; D is tentatively TRBD1 or TRBD2 (5 bases each). The CDR3 is 16 amino acids. Trimming stripped 2 bases from V and 3 bases from J, with 16 bases between. CDR1 is SEHNR and CDR2 is FQNEAQ in the germline V gene (reference sequence). CDR3 sequence (DNA): TGTGCCAGCAGCTTAAGGGGAGAAAAGGCAGAAGAGACCCAGTACTTC. It encodes CASSLRGEKAEETQYF. The whole variable domain, filled in from reference TRBV7-9 and TRBJ2-5, reads DTGVSQNPRHKITKRGQNVTFRCDPISEHNRLYWYRQTLGQGPEFLTYFQNEAQLEKSRLLSDRFSAERPKGSFSTLEIQRTEQGDSAMYLCASSLRGEKAEETQYFGPGTRLLVL.

In DNA form, the CDR3 reads TGTGCCAGCAGAGAGACTGACCTTTATGGCTACACCTTC. Translated: CASRETDLYGYTF. The chain uses TRBV6-5 and TRBJ1-2; D remains unclear. Germline CDR1 is MNHEY and CDR2 is SVGAGI. The CDR3 is made up of 13 amino acids. V was pared by 6 bases and J by 5 bases, with 13 bases between.

This clone was seen just once. In nucleotides, the CDR3 is TGTGCCTGGAGTGTAGTCTCCGAAGCTTTCTTT. This sequence encodes CAWSVVSEAFF. This chain joins TRBV30 and TRBJ1-1; D gene unclear. Trimming left V 0 bases short and J 8 bases short, with 7 bases between. The germline gives CDR1 GTSNPN, CDR2 SVGIG (reference sequence). This CDR3 comprises 11 residues.

The rearrangement uses TRBV29-1 and TRBJ2-5; 7 bases map to TRBD2. V gave up 8 bases and J gave up 4 bases; unmatched junction bases: 13. CDR3 length: 14 amino acids. Germline V lookup: CDR1 SQVTM, CDR2 ANQGSEA. In nucleotides, the CDR3 is TGCAGCACCGGGGGGAGACTAGTGCGAGAGACCCAGTACTTC. It encodes CSTGGRLVRETQYF.

The V and J genes are TRBV9 and TRBJ1-6, with D possibly being TRBD1 (5 bases). The ends were cut back, 4 bases at V and 7 bases at J, with 18 bases in the middle. CDR1 is SGDLS, CDR2 YYNGEE, per germline. This CDR3 has 16 amino acids. CDR3 loop: CASSPDAGTANSPLHF. CDR3 sequence (DNA): TGTGCCAGCAGCCCAGATGCCGGGACGGCAAATTCACCCCTCCACTTT. Full variable domain (missing parts from reference TRBV9 and TRBJ1-6): DSGVTQTPKHLITATGQRVTLRCSPRSGDLSVYWYQQSLDQGLQFLIQYYNGEERAKGNILERFSAQQFPDLHSELNLSSLELGDSALYFCASSPDAGTANSPLHFGNGTRLTVT.

The rearrangement uses TRBV5-6 and TRBJ1-1; 8 positions match TRBD1. The CDR3 loop spans 14 amino acids. V shed 6 bases and J 1 base; nucleotides not matched to a gene: 5. CDR1 SGHDT and CDR2 YYEEEE come from the germline V gene. The CDR3 coding sequence is TGTGCCAGCAACCACGGGACAGGGAACACTGAAGCTTTCTTT. Its protein product is CASNHGTGNTEAFF.

The J gene is TRBJ2-7, the V gene TRBV29-1, with TRBD1 matching 9 bases. The V gene's germline CDR1 is SQVTM and CDR2 ANQGSEA. The CDR3 spans 15 residues. J was trimmed by 4 bases and V by 3 bases; bases with no gene match: 10. The CDR3 is CSVELGTGTRYEQYF. CDR3 coding DNA: TGCAGCGTTGAGTTAGGGACAGGGACCCGTTACGAGCAGTACTTC.